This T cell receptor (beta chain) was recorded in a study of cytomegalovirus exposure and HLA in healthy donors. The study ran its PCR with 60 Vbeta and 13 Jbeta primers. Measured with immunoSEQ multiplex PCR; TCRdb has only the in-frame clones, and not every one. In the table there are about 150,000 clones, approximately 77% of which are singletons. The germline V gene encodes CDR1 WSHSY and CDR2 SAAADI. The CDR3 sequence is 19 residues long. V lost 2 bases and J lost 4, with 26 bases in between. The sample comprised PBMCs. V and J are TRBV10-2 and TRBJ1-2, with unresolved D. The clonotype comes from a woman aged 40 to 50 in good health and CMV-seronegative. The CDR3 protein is CASSESEGRASGVVYGYTF. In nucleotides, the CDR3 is TGCGCCAGCAGTGAGAGCGAGGGAAGGGCGAGCGGAGTGGTCTATGGCTACACCTTC.